A selection of T cell receptor beta chains follows, all from one sample in a study of Graves' ophthalmopathy and Graves' hyperthyroidism. TCRdb re-derived calls from the multiplex PCR reads in MiXCR, one entry per CDR3 protein. The sample includes 600,000 to 650,000 distinct CDR3 sequences, 22% of them seen just once. The specimen was peripheral blood. These receptors were collected from a young woman with stable Graves' hyperthyroidism. Some clones in this sample may be carry-over from other donors' samples. Both conserved end residues are part of each CDR3. A D gene is named only where the DNA matches it firmly. Size is omitted from some rows. Given values are once, few, many or a class for expanded clones.

clone_size j_call v_call d_call cdr3_aa cdr3_nt
once TRBJ2-5 TRBV28 . CASSLSLSQTQYF TGTGCCAGCAGTTTATCCCTCTCCCAGACCCAGTACTTC
many TRBJ1-6 TRBV12-3/TRBV12-4 . CASSFGAGENSPLHF TGTGCCAGCAGTTTTGGGGCAGGGGAAAATTCACCCCTCCACTTT
many TRBJ1-6 TRBV11-2 . CASNEKSSYNSPLHF TGTGCCAGCAACGAGAAAAGCTCCTATAATTCACCCCTCCACTTT
. TRBJ1-2 TRBV28 . CASSPPSPIRHGYTF TGTGCCAGCAGTCCTCCCTCACCAATCCGACATGGCTACACCTTC
. TRBJ2-4 TRBV27 . CASGGGGEVQYF TGTGCCAGCGGAGGAGGGGGTGAGGTTCAGTACTTC
. TRBJ2-7 TRBV5-1 TRBD2 CASSLAGSSAGYYEQYF TGCGCCAGCAGCTTGGCCGGCTCGTCAGCGGGGTACTACGAGCAGTACTTC
. TRBJ1-5 TRBV11-3 . CASSLVDGSNQPQHF TGTGCCAGCAGCTTAGTCGACGGTAGCAATCAGCCCCAGCATTTT
. TRBJ2-5 TRBV14 TRBD2 CASSQGVAGDLGETQYF TGTGCCAGCAGCCAAGGGGTAGCGGGAGACCTCGGGGAGACCCAGTACTTC
many TRBJ2-7 TRBV15 . CATKTGYEQYF TGTGCCACCAAGACAGGCTACGAGCAGTACTTC
. TRBJ2-2 TRBV20-1 . CSARAGGEDTGELFF TGCAGTGCTAGAGCAGGCGGGGAGGACACCGGGGAGCTGTTTTTT
many TRBJ2-2 TRBV6-1 TRBD2 CASSERTSGTGELFF TGTGCCAGCAGTGAACGGACTAGCGGTACCGGGGAGCTGTTTTTT
many TRBJ2-5 TRBV20-1 . CSARDSPFETQYF TGCAGTGCTAGGGACAGCCCCTTCGAGACCCAGTACTTC
many TRBJ1-1 TRBV5-1 TRBD1 CASSLGTGNSNTEAFF TGCGCCAGCAGCTTGGGGACAGGGAATAGTAACACTGAAGCTTTCTTT
many TRBJ1-2 TRBV4-1 . CASSQEPGDAYGYTF TGCGCCAGCAGCCAAGAGCCGGGGGACGCCTATGGCTACACCTTC
. TRBJ2-1 TRBV6-1 TRBD2 CASSPQTSGGRNEQFF TGTGCCAGCAGTCCCCAGACTAGCGGGGGGCGGAATGAGCAGTTCTTC
many TRBJ2-2 TRBV30 . CAWSHIWRTGELFF TGTGCCTGGAGTCATATTTGGCGCACCGGGGAGCTGTTTTTT
many TRBJ2-7 TRBV11-1 . CASSSRDFPPHEQYF TGTGCCAGCAGCAGCAGGGACTTCCCTCCGCACGAGCAGTACTTC
many TRBJ2-7 TRBV20-1 . CSATNTGQSSYEQYF TGCAGTGCCACAAATACGGGACAAAGCTCCTACGAGCAGTACTTC